This T cell receptor beta chain comes out of a study of identical twins. Template switching supplied a universal primer site; unique molecular identifiers were carried on the cDNA. TCRdb used MiXCR to reprocess the 5' RACE reads, holding one entry per CDR3 protein. Seen here are some 560,000 distinct CDR3 sequences, roughly 9.5% observed once, and the top ten hold around 3.1%. Every sampled donor was Caucasian and healthy. This clonotype was detected only a few times. Its specificity is not known. V shed 0 bases and J shed 5 bases, with 11 bases lying between them. The CDR3 sequence is 15 residues long. Germline V CDR1 and CDR2: LNHNV, YYDKDF (reference sequence). Findings and limits, study-wide: Alpha sequences that were out-of-frame and twin-shared showed an excess of low generation probability. A cross-sectional statistical analysis, not follow-up of the same donors, supported the conclusions.

The same data also contributed to another study, on yellow fever vaccine responses in identical twins.

Material: PBMCs. The source is a woman aged 18-29 years in good health. The gene calls are TRBV15 and TRBJ1-5; no definite D call. The CDR3 loop is CATSRDRTSDQPQHF. The CDR3 nucleotides read TGTGCCACCAGCAGAGATCGTACATCCGATCAGCCCCAGCATTTT.